Each of the 26 T cell receptor beta chains below was sequenced from the same sample in a study of T cell repertoires in ileal Crohn's disease. TCRdb keeps only in-frame clones here, not all; method: immunoSEQ multiplex PCR. The sample has around 16,000 clones; about 60% are singletons. The specimen sequenced was ileal tissue. These receptors were obtained from an adult with Crohn's disease.

This clone was recorded a few times. In DNA, the CDR3 is TGTGCCAGCAGTTTTCCGGGGTCGGGTGAGCAGTTCTTC. Its protein is CASSFPGSGEQFF. The chain is built from TRBV6-5 and TRBJ2-1; D perhaps matches TRBD2 (5 bases). The germline V gene encodes CDR1 MNHEY and CDR2 SVGAGI. V shed 4 bases and J shed 9 bases, with 13 bases lying between them. The CDR3 contains 13 residues.

This chain links TRBV15 with TRBJ2-7; 11 bases map to TRBD1. V dropped 5 bases and J dropped 1; count of bases not matched to a gene: 4. Germline V CDR1 and CDR2: LNHNV, YYDKDF (reference sequence). This CDR3 contains 15 residues. CDR3 DNA sequence: TGTGCCACCAGCTCCGGACAGGGGGCATCCTACGAGCAGTACTTC. It yields the protein CATSSGQGASYEQYF.

A remark on this clone: Other DNA sequences in the sample encode the same CDR3. V is TRBV28 and J is TRBJ1-5; TRBD1 might be the D (6 bases). Germline loops: CDR1 MDHEN, CDR2 SYDVKM. Between the trimmed V and J ends, which lost 3 bases and 5 bases, there was a span of 11 bases. The CDR3 is made up of 14 amino acids. In DNA, the CDR3 is TGTGCCAGCAGTTTGACGGGGGGGCATCAGCCCCAGCATTTT. It encodes CASSLTGGHQPQHF. The variable domain in full, completed from reference TRBV28 and TRBJ1-5, reads DVKVTQSSRYLVKRTGEKVFLECVQDMDHENMFWYRQDPGLGLRLIYFSYDVKMKEKGDIPEGYSVSREKKERFSLILESASTNQTSMYLCASSLTGGHQPQHFGDGTRLSIL.

The chain has TRBV2 and TRBJ2-3, with a weak D call TRBD2 (5 bases). V was cut by 4 bases and J by 3 bases, with 20 bases left in between. CDR3 length: 17 residues. Germline assignment: CDR1 SNHLY and CDR2 FYNNEI. Here the CDR3 reads CASSVSGILFSTDTQYF. In nucleotides, the CDR3 is TGTGCCAGCAGTGTATCCGGGATCTTGTTCTCGACAGATACGCAGTATTTT.

This clone is medium-sized. V gene TRBV7-3 combines with J gene TRBJ2-1; 12 positions match TRBD2. CDR3 length: 19 residues. V was clipped by 1 base and J by 8 bases; unmatched bases: 15. Germline V gene sequence: CDR1 SGHTA, CDR2 FQGTGA. This chain's CDR3 is CASSLIFASGRGCFYEQFF. As DNA, the CDR3 is TGTGCCAGCAGCTTAATTTTTGCTAGCGGGAGGGGTTGTTTCTATGAGCAGTTCTTC.

This rearrangement joins TRBV6-6 to TRBJ1-1; 8 positions agree with TRBD1. CDR3 length: 14 residues. CDR1 MNHNY and CDR2 SVGAGI come from the germline V gene (reference sequence). V lost 5 bases and J lost 5; bases outside the gene matches: 7. The CDR3 reads CASSPAQGATEAFF. The CDR3 DNA is TGTGCCAGCAGTCCGGCTCAGGGGGCAACTGAAGCTTTCTTT.

V and J are TRBV15 and TRBJ2-5; TRBD2 agrees at 9 bases. The CDR3 is 16 residues long. CDR1 LNHNV and CDR2 YYDKDF come from the germline V gene (reference sequence). Losses at the gene ends were 4 bases for V and 5 bases for J; bases not matched to a gene: 11. CDR3 sequence: CATSTSMGAGGETQYF. The CDR3 nucleotides read TGTGCCACCAGCACTTCAATGGGGGCGGGAGGGGAGACCCAGTACTTC.

The CDR3 loop is CASSLSGMTDTQYF. The DNA of the CDR3 is TGTGCCAGCAGCTTGTCCGGGATGACAGATACGCAGTATTTT. This sequence joins TRBV5-4 and TRBJ2-3; the D gene is possibly TRBD2 (5 bases). The germline CDR1 and CDR2 sequences are SGHNT and YYREEE (reference sequence). The CDR3 is 14 amino acids. The V end lost 1 base, the J end lost 3 bases, and 9 bases lay between the germline ends.

This chain joins TRBV29-1 and TRBJ2-7; 11 nucleotides match TRBD2. The V segment lost 5 bases and the J segment 2 bases; nucleotides outside the gene matches: 11. Germline V gene data show CDR1 as SQVTM and CDR2 as ANQGSEA. This CDR3 is 16 amino acids long. The CDR3 region is CSVSGTSGKRAYEQYF. CDR3 bases: TGCAGCGTTTCCGGGACTAGCGGAAAGAGGGCCTACGAGCAGTACTTC.

The chain has TRBV10-1 and TRBJ2-7, with 14 bases lining up with TRBD2. CDR3 length: 12 residues. The V and J ends lost 8 bases and 11 bases, in that order; junction bases with no gene match: 5. CDR1 is WNHNN, CDR2 SYGVQD, per germline (reference sequence). The CDR3 DNA follows: TGCGCCAGCGGGACTAGCGGGAGAGAGGAGTACTTC. This translates into CASGTSGREEYF.

Note on this clone: Additional DNA sequences in this sample encode the identical CDR3. The chain has TRBV11-2 and TRBJ2-6; D unresolved. The CDR3 sequence is 15 residues long. Deletions cut 1 base from V and 1 base from J, with 5 bases between. Germline V gives CDR1 SGHAT, CDR2 FQNNGV. CDR3 protein: CASSLGQSGANVLTF. As DNA, the CDR3 is TGTGCCAGCAGCTTAGGTCAGTCTGGGGCCAACGTCCTGACTTTC.

The rearrangement links TRBV2 to TRBJ2-3; the D gene is possibly TRBD1 (5 bases). Germline loops: CDR1 SNHLY, CDR2 FYNNEI. The CDR3 is made up of 13 amino acids. V was shortened by 6 bases and J by 6 bases, with 13 bases between the two germline ends. The DNA for the CDR3 is TGTGCCAGCAGGGCAGGGTGGAAGGATACGCAGTATTTT. Amino acids: CASRAGWKDTQYF. Full variable domain (outside the CDR3, taken from reference TRBV2 and TRBJ2-3): EPEVTQTPSHQVTQMGQEVILRCVPISNHLYFYWYRQILGQKVEFLVSFYNNEISEKSEIFDDQFSVERPDGSNFTLKIRSTKLEDSAMYFCASRAGWKDTQYFGPGTRLTVL.

The chain uses TRBV2 and TRBJ2-7; D gene uncertain. V dropped 8 bases and J dropped 7 bases, with 18 bases sitting between them. Germline values: CDR1 SNHLY, CDR2 FYNNEI. This CDR3 is built from 13 residues. CDR3 region: CASYGPSKTEQYF. The CDR3 region has the DNA TGTGCCAGCTATGGGCCCTCCAAAACGGAGCAGTACTTC.

The J gene is TRBJ2-4, the V gene TRBV18; tentatively, D is TRBD1 (7 bases). The ends were cut back, 5 bases at V and 8 bases at J, with 22 bases in the middle. CDR1 and CDR2 from the germline V gene are KGHSH and LQKENI. The CDR3 covers 16 residues. The CDR3, as DNA: TGTGCCAGCTCAACCCGGACAGGACCGAGGGGGGACATTCAGTACTTC. Amino acids: CASSTRTGPRGDIQYF.

The V and J genes are TRBV7-2 and TRBJ2-7; perhaps TRBD1 as D (6 bases). CDR1 is SGHTA, CDR2 FQGNSA, per germline. The CDR3 is made up of 15 amino acids. V gave up 5 bases and J gave up 0 bases, with 14 bases separating them. The CDR3 loop is CASSPGVGTSYEQYF. The CDR3 nucleotides are TGTGCCAGCAGCCCAGGGGTGGGGACCTCCTACGAGCAGTACTTC.

The table lists this clone with a few counts. This chain uses TRBV29-1 with TRBJ2-1, with 7 bases identical to TRBD1. Germline V gene sequence: CDR1 SQVTM, CDR2 ANQGSEA. V lost 5 bases and J lost 10; bases outside the gene matches: 14. This CDR3 region has 14 residues. Written as DNA, the CDR3 is TGCAGCGTTCCACTAAGGACAGGTTTGGGCGAGCAGTTCTTC. Encoded protein: CSVPLRTGLGEQFF.

The chain joins TRBV30 to TRBJ2-2; a possible D gene is TRBD1 (6 bases). V was clipped by 4 bases and J by 4 bases, with 16 bases between them. CDR1 and CDR2 from the germline V gene are GTSNPN and SVGIG (reference sequence). The CDR3 runs 15 residues. The CDR3 loop is CAWTVNRQVTGELFF. Written as DNA, the CDR3 is TGTGCCTGGACAGTAAACCGACAGGTCACCGGGGAGCTGTTTTTT.

The chain is built from TRBV4-2 and TRBJ2-7; TRBD1 matches 8 bases. The germline V gene encodes CDR1 LGHNA and CDR2 YNFKEQ. The CDR3 totals 15 residues. Germline trimming cut 3 bases from V and 1 base from J; bases unmatched to any gene: 5. This chain's CDR3 is CASSQTGDKSYEQYF. In DNA, the CDR3 is TGTGCCAGCAGCCAGACAGGGGACAAATCCTACGAGCAGTACTTC.

The chain links TRBV10-3 to TRBJ2-7; a possible D gene is TRBD2 (5 bases). There are 16 residues in the CDR3. V lost 2 bases to trimming and J lost 0 bases, with 14 bases between them. Germline assignment: CDR1 ENHRY and CDR2 SYGVKD. This CDR3 is CAISEPASRYSYEQYF. In nucleotides, the CDR3 is TGTGCCATCAGTGAGCCGGCTAGCCGCTACTCCTACGAGCAGTACTTC.

The V and J genes are TRBV7-3 and TRBJ1-1; 8 bases agree with TRBD1. Germline values: CDR1 SGHTA, CDR2 FQGTGA. V lost 4 bases, J lost 1 base, and 2 bases stayed unmatched. CDR3 length: 14 amino acids. Written as DNA, the CDR3 is TGTGCCAGCAGCTCCGGACAGGGGAACACTGAAGCTTTCTTT. Translated, it gives CASSSGQGNTEAFF. Looking up the rest from reference TRBV7-3 and TRBJ1-1 gives the full variable domain: GAGVSQTPSNKVTEKGKYVELRCDPISGHTALYWYRQSLGQGPEFLIYFQGTGAADDSGLPNDRFFAVRPEGSVSTLKIQRTERGDSAVYLCASSSGQGNTEAFFGQGTRLTVV.

This clone was observed a few times. The chain combines TRBV30 with TRBJ2-1; D remains ambiguous. The V and J ends lost 0 bases and 5 bases respectively, with 8 bases between them. The CDR3 extends over 13 amino acids. Germline CDR1 GTSNPN, CDR2 SVGIG (reference sequence). The CDR3 DNA is TGTGCCTGGAGTGTAACACCCCACAATGAGCAGTTCTTC. Encoded protein: CAWSVTPHNEQFF.

This clone was seen more than once but under ten times. This chain connects TRBV18 to TRBJ2-1; 8 bases map to TRBD2. CDR1 and CDR2 (germline): KGHSH, LQKENI. This CDR3 has 15 amino acids. The V segment lost 2 bases and the J segment 4 bases; nucleotides outside the gene matches: 4. CDR3 coding DNA: TGTGCCAGCTCACCAGGGACTAGGGCTTACAATGAGCAGTTCTTC. Encoded protein: CASSPGTRAYNEQFF. Full variable domain (missing parts from reference TRBV18 and TRBJ2-1): NAGVMQNPRHLVRRRGQEARLRCSPMKGHSHVYWYRQLPEEGLKFMVYLQKENIIDESGMPKERFSAEFPKEGPSILRIQQVVRGDSAAYFCASSPGTRAYNEQFFGPGTRLTVL.

In this sample, this clone turned up once. In DNA form, the CDR3 reads TGTGCCAGCAGCGTGGGACAGGGGCAGGTCTATGGCTACACCTTC. This encodes CASSVGQGQVYGYTF. The rearrangement links TRBV7-2 to TRBJ1-2, with 10 bases identical to TRBD1. J lost 4 bases, V lost 5 bases, and 7 bases had no gene match. The length of the CDR3 is 15 residues. CDR1 is SGHTA, CDR2 FQGNSA, per germline.

The chain combines TRBV2 with TRBJ1-5, with D unclear. Deletions cut 6 bases from V and 4 bases from J, with 13 bases between. Germline lookup yields CDR1 SNHLY and CDR2 FYNNEI. This CDR3 contains 14 residues. The CDR3 spells CASRASSGNQPQHF. As DNA, the CDR3 is TGTGCCAGCAGAGCCTCGTCGGGAAATCAGCCCCAGCATTTT.

This clone was detected a few times. The chain links TRBV5-4 to TRBJ2-2, with 7 bases that match TRBD1. Trimming cost V 1 base and J 5 bases; bases outside gene matches: 2. This CDR3 is built from 14 residues. Germline V gene data show CDR1 as SGHNT and CDR2 as YYREEE (reference sequence). CDR3 in amino acids: CASSLYRGTGELFF. As DNA, the CDR3 is TGTGCCAGCAGCTTGTACAGGGGTACCGGGGAGCTGTTTTTT.

A few counts support this clone. The chain's CDR3 is CASSPTQGAWAQPQHF. The DNA of the CDR3 is TGTGCCAGTAGTCCAACACAGGGGGCATGGGCGCAGCCCCAGCATTTT. This chain uses TRBV19 with TRBJ1-5, with 9 bases fitting TRBD1. The V gene's germline CDR1 is LNHDA and CDR2 SQIVND (reference sequence). V trimming: 5 bases; J trimming: 7 bases; junction bases outside the gene matches: 12. This CDR3 has 16 residues. The variable domain in full, with the rest retrieved from reference TRBV19 and TRBJ1-5, is DGGITQSPKYLFRKEGQNVTLSCEQNLNHDAMYWYRQDPGQGLRLIYYSQIVNDFQKGDIAEGYSVSREKKESFPLTVTSAQKNPTAFYLCASSPTQGAWAQPQHFGDGTRLSIL.